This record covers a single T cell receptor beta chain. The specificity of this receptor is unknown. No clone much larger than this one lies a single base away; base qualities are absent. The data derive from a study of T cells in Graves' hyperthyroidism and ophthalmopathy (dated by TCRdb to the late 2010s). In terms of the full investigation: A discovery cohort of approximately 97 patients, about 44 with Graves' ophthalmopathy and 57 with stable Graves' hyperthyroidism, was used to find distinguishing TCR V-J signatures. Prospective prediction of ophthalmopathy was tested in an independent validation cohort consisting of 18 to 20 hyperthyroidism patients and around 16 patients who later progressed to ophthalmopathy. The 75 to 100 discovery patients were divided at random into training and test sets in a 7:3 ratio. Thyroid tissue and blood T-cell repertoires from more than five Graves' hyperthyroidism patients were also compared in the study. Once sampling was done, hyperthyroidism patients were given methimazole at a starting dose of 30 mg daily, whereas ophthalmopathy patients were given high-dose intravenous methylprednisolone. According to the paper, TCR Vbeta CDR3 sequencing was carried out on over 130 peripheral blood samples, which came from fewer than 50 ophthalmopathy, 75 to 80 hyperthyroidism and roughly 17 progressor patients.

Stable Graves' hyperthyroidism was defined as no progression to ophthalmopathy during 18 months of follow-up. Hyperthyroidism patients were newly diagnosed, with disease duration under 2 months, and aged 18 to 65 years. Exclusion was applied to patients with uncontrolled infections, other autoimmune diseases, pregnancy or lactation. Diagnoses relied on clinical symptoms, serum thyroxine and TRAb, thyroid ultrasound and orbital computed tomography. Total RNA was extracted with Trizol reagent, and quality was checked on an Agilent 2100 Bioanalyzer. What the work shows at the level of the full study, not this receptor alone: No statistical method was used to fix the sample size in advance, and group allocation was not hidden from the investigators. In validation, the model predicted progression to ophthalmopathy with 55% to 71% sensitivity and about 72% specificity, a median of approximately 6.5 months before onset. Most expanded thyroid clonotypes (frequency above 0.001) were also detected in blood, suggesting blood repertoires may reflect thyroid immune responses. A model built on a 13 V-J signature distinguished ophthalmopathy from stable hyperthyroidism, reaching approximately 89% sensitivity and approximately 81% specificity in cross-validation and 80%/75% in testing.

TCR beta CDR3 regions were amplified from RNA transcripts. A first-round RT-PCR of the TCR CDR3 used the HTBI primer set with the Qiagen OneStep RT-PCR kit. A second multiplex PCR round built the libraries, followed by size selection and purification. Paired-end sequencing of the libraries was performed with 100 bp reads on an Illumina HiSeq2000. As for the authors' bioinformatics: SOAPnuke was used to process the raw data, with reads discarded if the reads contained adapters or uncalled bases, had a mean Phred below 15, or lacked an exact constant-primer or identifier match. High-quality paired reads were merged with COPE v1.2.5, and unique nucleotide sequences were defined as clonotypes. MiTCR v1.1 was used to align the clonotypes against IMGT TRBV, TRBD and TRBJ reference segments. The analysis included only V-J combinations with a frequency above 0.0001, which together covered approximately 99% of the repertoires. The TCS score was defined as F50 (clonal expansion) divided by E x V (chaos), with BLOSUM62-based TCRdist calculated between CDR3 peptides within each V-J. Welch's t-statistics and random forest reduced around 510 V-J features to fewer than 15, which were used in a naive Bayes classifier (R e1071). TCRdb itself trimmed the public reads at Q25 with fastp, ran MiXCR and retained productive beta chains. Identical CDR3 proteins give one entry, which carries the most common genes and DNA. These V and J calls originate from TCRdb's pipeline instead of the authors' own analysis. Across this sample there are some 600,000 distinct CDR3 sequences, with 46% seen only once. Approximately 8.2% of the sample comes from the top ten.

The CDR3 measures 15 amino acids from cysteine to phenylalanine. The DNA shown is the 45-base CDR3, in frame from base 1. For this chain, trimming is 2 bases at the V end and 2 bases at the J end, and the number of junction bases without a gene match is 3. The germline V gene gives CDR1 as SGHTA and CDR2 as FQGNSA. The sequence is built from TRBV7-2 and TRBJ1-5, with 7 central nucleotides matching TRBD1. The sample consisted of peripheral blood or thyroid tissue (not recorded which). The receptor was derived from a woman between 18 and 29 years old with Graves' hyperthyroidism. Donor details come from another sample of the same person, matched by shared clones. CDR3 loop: CASSLNRGGNQPQHF. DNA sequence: TGTGCCAGCAGCTTAAACAGGGGTGGCAATCAGCCCCAGCATTTT.